This T cell receptor beta chain originates from a study of cytomegalovirus exposure and HLA in healthy donors (dated by TCRdb to between 2016 and 2019). Background for the entire study: According to an earlier analysis of 587 of the donors, 150 million to 200 million T cells yielded 90 million to 130 million unique TCR beta sequences and around 300 Gb of sequence data. Roughly 300 gigabases of sequencing data and roughly 81 million unique TCR sequences made up an early release that covered 500 to 650 HLA-typed donors. Of the roughly 400 genotyped donors, approximately 82% fell in the genetic ancestry cluster associated with self-reported Caucasian donors. The study was designed to test whether signatures of past pathogen exposure could be identified by cataloging public T cell receptors. The study profiled the T cell repertoires of hundreds of subjects by immunosequencing and related them to cytomegalovirus serostatus. In addition to the first cohort of around 670 subjects, a separate validation cohort of 120 different subjects was used. To predict cytomegalovirus infection status, the study combined high-throughput TCR immunosequencing, statistical association of individual TCRs with disease status, and machine learning. A later analysis re-examined previously published TCR beta repertoires from about 700 donors and added high-resolution HLA genotyping to investigate patterns of TCR occurrence. Rather than drawing on any new phenotypic data, the later analysis identified candidate immune exposures from TCR beta sequences and the way those sequences occurred across donors. In an earlier analysis of over 550 of the donors, high-throughput TCR beta sequencing was used to judge whether each TCR beta V gene segment behaved as functional or pseudogenic. Donor age, sex, ethnicity and CMV serostatus were compiled together with the repertoire data. A later genetic analysis used genome-wide SNP genotypes for about three fifths of the roughly 700 donors, treating that subset as a discovery cohort. Every repertoire in the discovery cohort had been generated on one and the same sequencing platform. HLA typing included class I and class II loci at four-digit resolution. The number of typed donors differed by locus: about 620-630 for A, B, C, DRB1 and DQB1; 500 to 550 for DQA1; approximately 600 for DPA1; and around 490 for DPB1. Five DR-DQ haplotypes were treated as single units for association and clustering because of strong linkage in the cohort. Across some 400 genotyped donors of the cohort, an average of about 200,000 unique TCR beta nucleotide sequences per donor were sequenced, and roughly a sixth of those sequences were non-productive. General study outcomes and caveats: The authors suggested that the approach could potentially be generalized to other disease states and immunological phenotypes. CMV serostatus was the only immune exposure information available for the cohort. A cluster of highly shared sequence variants was judged likely to represent a technical artifact of the sequencing pipeline. In vitro tests confirmed that three of the cytomegalovirus-associated TCR beta chains recognize cytomegalovirus antigens. Correlated functional status among segregating V segments might be attributable to linkage disequilibrium, but an unknown experimental factor could not be ruled out. Because counts were too low, about 18 rarely observed V segments, including chromosome 9 orphons, were excluded from the earlier analysis of about 500 of the donors. A further reported finding was that TCR beta sequences accurately predicted the HLA-A and HLA-B alleles for most subjects in the first cohort. The classifier was reported to diagnose cytomegalovirus status with high specificity and sensitivity in both the original and validation cohorts. Compared with the 666-donor mean, donors in an Asian-associated ancestry cluster had fewer N-insertions in productive TCRs, according to a later genetic analysis. Compared with equally common non-associated chains, HLA-associated TCR beta chains in a later analysis were more clonally expanded and had lower generation probabilities. Most CMV-associated TCR beta chains appeared to be HLA-restricted in a later analysis, and the HLA associations seemed to be driven largely by CMV exposure. A later genetic analysis associated a missense DCLRE1C variant with V-gene and J-gene trimming of TCR beta chains, and an independent cohort replicated the association. Most TCR sequences were seen in very few donors, while some public TCRs were found in many individuals. In the study, around 160 TCR beta chains were listed as associated with cytomegalovirus. Roughly uniform sequencing depth across donors was assumed in presence/absence analyses, although this assumption may not hold. Some IMGT-functional V segments, including TRBV6-2 and TRBV6-3, could not be told apart with the 87-base-pair reads, so those segments were excluded. In a later analysis, several top co-occurrence clusters were reported to appear linked to parvovirus B19, influenza, CMV and Epstein-Barr virus. At a false discovery rate of 0.05, a later analysis linked about 16,000 TCR beta sequences to specific HLA alleles. A later analysis found that TCR association rates varied across HLA loci, with DRB1 alleles showing the most associated TCRs and HLA-C alleles the fewest. When HLA alleles, especially DR and DQ, strongly co-occurred, attributing TCR associations to individual alleles was difficult. In an earlier analysis of under 600 of the donors, most TCR beta V segments were observed in productive rearrangements about 87% or about 30% of the time, broadly matching IMGT annotations. Only TCR beta chains were sequenced in this cohort, and the absence of alpha or paired-chain data limited detectable features. Because HLA typing was unavailable for some donors at each locus, only the typed subset was used in association tests.

Library generation was performed with the immunoSEQ multiplex PCR assay. For the multiplex PCR, a mixture combining 60 forward primers for TCR Vbeta segments and 13 reverse primers for TCR Jbeta segments was used. A multiplex PCR assay on genomic DNA amplified the CDR3 region of rearranged TCR beta genes. On the Illumina HiSeq System, the amplified TCR beta libraries were sequenced as 87-base-pair reads. As for the authors' bioinformatics: In a later analysis, approximately 74 million unique TCR beta chains were counted across the 650 to 700 repertoires, and roughly 11 million of these chains were shared by at least two donors. Raw reads were error-corrected and collapsed into unique sequences with a nearest-neighbor algorithm that merged closely related sequences to remove PCR and sequencing errors. To assign V, D and J gene segments, CDR3 sequences were aligned to IMGT reference sequences. For a sequence to be retained, a match of at least six nucleotides to both a V gene segment and a J gene segment was required. Rearrangements were classified as productive when the CDR3 lacked stop codons and remained in frame with V and J, and all other rearrangements were classified as non-productive. CDR3 was defined according to IMGT convention as the region running from the second conserved V-encoded cysteine to the conserved J-encoded phenylalanine. In an earlier analysis of some 550 of the donors, sequences lacking an unambiguous match to a single V gene segment were excluded. In an earlier analysis of a few hundred of the donors, a V segment was called functional when productive rearrangements were above 56.7%, and segregating when the standard deviation between donors exceeded 5%. To diagnose cytomegalovirus status from the catalog of TCR beta chain sequences, a statistical classification framework was built. In a later analysis, V and J genes were assigned by comparing TCR nucleotide sequences against IMGT/GENE-DB human TR gene sequences. The TCRdist pipeline was used in a later analysis to assign CDR3 sequences and most-parsimonious VDJ recombination scenarios. A later analysis defined each TCR beta chain by its CDR3 amino acid sequence plus V-gene family, and excluded reads lacking a unique V-gene family. As a way to deal with suspected cross-contamination and a sequencing artifact, a later analysis dropped hundreds of nucleotide sequences that were highly shared and had low generation probability. In a later analysis, a clonal expansion index was calculated for each public chain from normalized within-repertoire ranks of inferred template counts. In a later analysis, generation probabilities were computed with a VDJ recombination model fitted to out-of-frame rearrangements, and the resulting probabilities were checked against IGoR. A later analysis scored TCR-TCR, TCR-HLA and TCR-CMV co-occurrence with hypergeometric tests, applying a repertoire-size bias correction to TCR pairs. A later analysis estimated false discovery rates by permuting HLA or CMV assignments 20 times. In a later analysis, co-occurring TCRs were grouped using DBSCAN, and TCRdist sequence similarity was added for clustering within HLA-allele-positive subsets. For co-occurrence clustering, repertoires with fewer than 30,000 or more than 120,000 public chains were excluded, along with a handful of repertoires with anomalous nucleotide sharing. TCRdb retrieved this table from immuneACCESS and kept in-frame rearrangements only. Not all clones are present; in checked studies, unresolved V genes account for under half, and no reason is known for the remainder. Clone size and V and J calls were adopted from that table, with D and trimming inferred from the DNA. The sample table lists some 200,000 clones, approximately 88% of them with a count of one. The ten largest clones represent around 3% of the sample.

The cohort comprised fewer than 700 healthy bone marrow donors. At the time of sampling, every cohort member was nominally healthy, though immune exposures that went unrecorded were likely present. The donor tested CMV seropositive, placing the donor among the roughly 300 seropositive members of the cohort. Each donor provided a peripheral blood sample, and peripheral blood mononuclear cells were used for TCR beta sequencing. The Qiagen DNeasy Blood Extraction Kit was used to extract genomic DNA from the blood cell samples. The CDR3 spans 13 residues, from the cysteine through the phenylalanine. Only the CDR3 part of the read is kept: 39 bases, read in frame from the first base. CDR1 and CDR2 are read off the germline V gene (reference sequence) as GTSNPN and SVGIG. At the junction V is shortened by 0 bases and J by 5 bases; bases outside the gene matches: 4. Turning to this clone: The clone's antigen remains unknown. No much larger clone is present one base from it, and per-base qualities are unavailable.

The sequencing input was PBMCs. The rearranged chain carries TRBV30 and TRBJ2-7; TRBD2 fits 7 bases in the junction. This clonotype was obtained from a woman aged 45 to 65 in good health and CMV-seropositive. The CDR3 region reads CAWSVRGGDEQYF. The DNA sequence is as follows: TGTGCCTGGAGTGTACGGGGAGGGGACGAGCAGTACTTC. The entire variable domain, with the stretches around the CDR3 drawn from the reference TRBV30 and TRBJ2-7 proteins, is SQTIHQWPATLVQPVGSPLSLECTVEGTSNPNLYWYRQAAGRGLQLLFYSVGIGQISSEVPQNLSASRPQDRQFILSSKKLLLSDSGFYLCAWSVRGGDEQYFGPGTRLTVT.